The TCR beta chain described here comes from a study of shared clonotypes between healthy human individuals. Study outcomes and limitations: Genetic and exposure-history diversity was limited by the few donors.

Assay execution took place at the deep level. The authors distributed each subset's genomic DNA evenly over several immunoSEQ plates. Sequenced by immunoSEQ multiplex PCR; TCRdb stores in-frame clones only, minus some. The sample carries over 400,000 clones, about 85% recorded once. Notes on this clone: What it recognizes is unknown.

The donors, healthy adults who were HIV-negative, had experienced no recent acute infections or vaccinations. Material for sequencing was PBMCs. This sequence was found in a woman in her forties in good health. Some clones in this sample may be carry-over from other donors' samples.

The CDR3 bases are TGTGCCAGCCCCTCAGGCGGCTCCACAGATACGCAGTATTTT. Its translation is CASPSGGSTDTQYF. The rearrangement uses TRBV7-2 and TRBJ2-3; D not certain. CDR3 length: 14 amino acids. Looked up from germline, CDR1 is SGHTA and CDR2 is FQGNSA. The ends were cut back, 8 bases at V and 2 bases at J, with 14 bases in the middle.